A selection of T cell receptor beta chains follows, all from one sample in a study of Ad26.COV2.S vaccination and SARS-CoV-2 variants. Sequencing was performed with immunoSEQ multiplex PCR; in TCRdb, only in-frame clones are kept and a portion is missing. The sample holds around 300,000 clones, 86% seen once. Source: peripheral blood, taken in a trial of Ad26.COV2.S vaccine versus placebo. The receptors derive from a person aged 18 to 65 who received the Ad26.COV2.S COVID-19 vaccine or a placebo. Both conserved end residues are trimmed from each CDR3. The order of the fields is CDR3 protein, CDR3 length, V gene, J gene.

CDR3: ASSRGGRLSNQPQH
length: 14
V: TRBV28
J: TRBJ1-5

CDR3: ASSPFAGSDTEAF
length: 13
V: TRBV3-1/TRBV3-2
J: TRBJ1-1

CDR3: ASSQQGARDTQY
length: 12
V: TRBV7-8
J: TRBJ2-3

CDR3: ASSSVYVGSPLH
length: 12
V: TRBV7-9
J: TRBJ1-6

CDR3: ASSIRLGNQPQH
length: 12
V: TRBV19
J: TRBJ1-5

CDR3: ASSHWTSGGGDTQY
length: 14
V: TRBV7-2
J: TRBJ2-3

CDR3: ASSPGGAIQETQY
length: 13
V: TRBV7-2
J: TRBJ2-5

CDR3: ASSVALLAGHEQF
length: 13
V: TRBV9
J: TRBJ2-1

CDR3: ASSLEGANSPLH
length: 12
V: TRBV7-9
J: TRBJ1-6

CDR3: ASSTIGLGEVQPQH
length: 14
V: TRBV28
J: TRBJ1-5

CDR3: ASSQGGSFRTDTQY
length: 14
V: TRBV3-1/TRBV3-2
J: TRBJ2-3

CDR3: ASSFGTVNTGELF
length: 13
V: TRBV5-1
J: TRBJ2-2

CDR3: ASSAAQGRGNEKLF
length: 14
V: TRBV9
J: TRBJ1-4

CDR3: ASSLGTGRTGELF
length: 13
V: TRBV11-2
J: TRBJ2-2

CDR3: AAQQGSGNQPQH
length: 12
V: TRBV10-3
J: TRBJ1-5

CDR3: ASSELRGFSYNEQF
length: 14
V: TRBV6-1
J: TRBJ2-1

CDR3: ASSLGWDGVYEQY
length: 13
V: TRBV7-6
J: TRBJ2-7

CDR3: ASSRFWGRGETQY
length: 13
V: TRBV7-2
J: TRBJ2-5

CDR3: ASSLSGLNEKLF
length: 12
V: TRBV27
J: TRBJ1-4

CDR3: ASSQGTLEQY
length: 10
V: TRBV7-9
J: TRBJ2-7

CDR3: ASSPGTSADEQF
length: 12
V: TRBV11-2
J: TRBJ2-1

CDR3: ATSDRSVLETQY
length: 12
V: TRBV24-1
J: TRBJ2-5

CDR3: ASSDRPPYNEQF
length: 12
V: TRBV27
J: TRBJ2-1

CDR3: ASSPGQPWQPQH
length: 12
V: TRBV28
J: TRBJ1-5

CDR3: ASSRDRGSEAF
length: 11
V: TRBV6-5
J: TRBJ1-1

CDR3: ASTLAGVGETQY
length: 12
V: TRBV3-1/TRBV3-2
J: TRBJ2-5

CDR3: ASSIPGLAGFYNEQF
length: 15
V: TRBV19
J: TRBJ2-1

CDR3: AWSRTGVGEQY
length: 11
V: TRBV30
J: TRBJ2-7